This T cell receptor (beta chain) was retrieved from a study of T cells in Graves' hyperthyroidism and ophthalmopathy. It was RNA transcripts that yielded the amplified TCR beta CDR3 regions. RT-PCR in the first round (using the HTBI primer set) targeted the TCR CDR3. Each CDR3 protein gets one entry after TCRdb re-called the multiplex PCR reads with MiXCR. The sample contains under 350,000 distinct CDR3 sequences, approximately 17% of which appear only once. V trimming: 0 bases; J trimming: 4 bases; junction bases outside the gene matches: 6. The CDR3 consists of 15 residues. Germline CDR1 is SGHRS and CDR2 is YFSETQ. The study included ophthalmopathy patients with Clinical Activity Score at least 3, NOSPECS grade at least 4 and duration under 3 months. Patients having uncontrolled infection, another autoimmune disease, pregnancy or lactation were not included. PBMCs were obtained from 9.5 to 10 ml fresh peripheral blood.

The sequencing sample was made of blood. The sequence derives from a woman between 55 and 75 years old with Graves' ophthalmopathy. The chain uses TRBV5-1 and TRBJ2-7; TRBD2 aligns across 8 bases. CDR3 sequence: CASSLGSGSVYEQYF. CDR3 sequence (DNA): TGCGCCAGCAGCTTGGGGAGCGGGAGTGTATACGAGCAGTACTTC.